This T cell receptor beta chain was retrieved from a study of spatial heterogeneity in lung cancer. Regarding the study as a whole: Relative to follow-up, resection was when ubiquitous expanded tumor TCRs appeared more in blood.

Every TCR cDNA molecule bore its own unique molecular identifier. TCRdb re-derived calls from the 5' RACE reads in MiXCR, one entry per CDR3 protein. The sample has approximately 21,000 distinct CDR3 sequences, about 3.3% seen once. Concerning this clonotype: Its antigen is not identified.

As for time point: sample taken at primary tumor resection. Researchers sequenced whole RNA taken from tumor, nontumor lung or frozen PBMC without sorting. This CDR3 is built from 16 residues. This material consisted of PBMCs, taken at surgery. This rearrangement joins TRBV12-2 to TRBJ2-5; the table calls TRBD1, which could not be checked here. TRBV12-2 is classified as a pseudogene. This receptor was obtained from a female donor with early-stage non-small cell lung cancer. The CDR3: CASLPVRMGDQETQYF. The CDR3 DNA reads TGTGCAAGTCTCCCAGTCCGCATGGGGGACCAAGAGACCCAGTACTTC.